The 17 T cell receptor beta chains in this list originate from one sample, sequenced in a study of OX40 agonist ivuxolimab in advanced cancers. Repertoires were generated with immunoSEQ multiplex PCR, while TCRdb's copy carries only in-frame clones and drops some. The data contain over 70,000 clones, roughly 90% of them singletons. The sequencing used CD4+ or CD8+ T cells sorted from blood, collected in a trial of the OX40 agonist ivuxolimab. These receptors all come from an adult with an advanced solid tumor such as melanoma, head and neck, liver or kidney cancer.

V and J are TRBV14 and TRBJ2-4; D possibly matches TRBD1 or TRBD2 (5 bases each). Trimming removed 0 bases from V and 0 bases from J, with 9 bases in between. This CDR3 is built from 16 residues. Germline V gene sequence: CDR1 SGHDN, CDR2 FVKESK. CDR3 sequence: CASSQERGRAKNIQYF. DNA for the CDR3: TGTGCCAGCAGCCAAGAAAGGGGACGAGCCAAAAACATTCAGTACTTC.

In the case of this clone: Other DNA sequences in the sample encode the same CDR3. This chain links TRBV11-2 with TRBJ2-7; D is uncertain. The CDR3 runs to 11 residues. CDR1 is SGHAT, CDR2 FQNNGV, per germline. V was trimmed by 1 base and J by 3 bases, leaving 1 base between them. For the CDR3, the DNA is TGTGCCAGCAGCTTAGTCTACGAGCAGTACTTC. It yields the protein CASSLVYEQYF.

This chain links TRBV5-1 with TRBJ2-5; D is tentatively TRBD1 or TRBD2 (5 bases each). The CDR3 has 15 amino acids. The germline V gene has CDR1 SGHRS and CDR2 YFSETQ. Trimming stripped 1 base from V and 5 bases from J, with 15 bases between. CDR3: CASSLFNSWGETQYF. In nucleotides, the CDR3 is TGCGCCAGCAGCTTGTTTAATAGTTGGGGGGAGACCCAGTACTTC.

This clone was counted only a few times. The genes are TRBV4-2 and TRBJ1-4; D call uncertain. This CDR3 is built from 15 residues. CDR1 and CDR2 (germline): LGHNA, YNFKEQ. The V end lost 4 bases, the J end lost 4 bases, and 13 bases lay between the germline ends. Here the CDR3 DNA reads TGTGCCAGCAGCCCGGTCTCAGGCGGTAATGAAAAACTGTTTTTT. Translated, it gives CASSPVSGGNEKLFF.

This sequence joins TRBV4-3 and TRBJ1-4; no reliable D call. This CDR3 comprises 17 residues. Deletions cut 2 bases from V and 0 bases from J, with 13 bases between. Per the germline V gene, CDR1 is LGHNA and CDR2 is YSLEER. The CDR3: CASSQNPRGATNEKLFF. Here the CDR3 DNA reads TGCGCCAGCAGCCAAAATCCCCGGGGTGCAACTAATGAAAAACTGTTTTTT.

V and J are TRBV28 and TRBJ1-2, with 7 positions matching TRBD1. Per the germline V gene, CDR1 is MDHEN and CDR2 is SYDVKM. V shed 2 bases, J shed 3 bases, and the junction held 6 bases outside the gene matches. The CDR3 has 15 amino acids. Here the CDR3 reads CASSLRTGTDYGYTF. DNA for the CDR3: TGTGCCAGCAGTTTACGGACAGGAACCGACTATGGCTACACCTTC.

This clone was seen only once. The chain has TRBV28 and TRBJ2-5, with 7 bases identical to TRBD1. The V segment lost 6 bases and the J segment 11 bases; nucleotides outside the gene matches: 6. Looked up from germline, CDR1 is MDHEN and CDR2 is SYDVKM. The CDR3 has 11 residues. CDR3 sequence reads: CASRARQGQYF. CDR3 DNA sequence: TGTGCCAGCAGAGCCCGACAGGGACAGTACTTC.

V usage is TRBV7-2 and J usage is TRBJ2-1; 13 bases map to TRBD2. The CDR3 sequence is 20 residues long. From germline, CDR1 is SGHTA and CDR2 FQGNSA. Germline trimming cut 0 bases from V and 0 bases from J; bases unmatched to any gene: 8. For the CDR3, the DNA is TGTGCCAGCAGCTTAGCGGCGGGACTAGCGGGACTAAGCTCCTACAATGAGCAGTTCTTC. The encoded protein is CASSLAAGLAGLSSYNEQFF.

This chain's CDR3 is CASSEANTEAFF. The CDR3 coding sequence is TGTGCCAGCAGTGAGGCGAACACTGAAGCTTTCTTT. V and J are TRBV6-1 and TRBJ1-1, with D uncertain. Germline-derived CDR1 and CDR2 are MNHNS and SASEGT. This CDR3 region has 12 residues. V was cut by 3 bases and J by 1 base, with 3 bases left in between.

The chain has TRBV28 and TRBJ2-2; D ambiguous. Trimming pared 8 bases from V and 0 bases from J, leaving 7 bases between. This CDR3 contains 13 residues. Per germline, CDR1 MDHEN and CDR2 SYDVKM. CDR3 region: CASLSSNTGELFF. The CDR3 coding sequence is TGTGCCAGCCTCTCCTCGAACACCGGGGAGCTGTTTTTT.

DNA of the CDR3: TGTGCCAGCTCACCAGGGAACCAAGAGACCCAGTACTTC. Residues: CASSPGNQETQYF. The rearrangement links TRBV18 to TRBJ2-5; no clear D. V dropped 2 bases and J dropped 0 bases, with 4 bases sitting between them. In germline, CDR1 is KGHSH, CDR2 LQKENI. CDR3 length: 13 amino acids.

V is TRBV28 and J is TRBJ1-4; unclear D gene. The CDR3 runs to 14 residues. The germline V and J ends were trimmed by 3 bases and 1 base, with 6 bases remaining between them. Germline lookup yields CDR1 MDHEN and CDR2 SYDVKM. The CDR3 DNA reads as TGTGCCAGCAGTTTCCCAGGAACTAATGAAAAACTGTTTTTT. It translates to CASSFPGTNEKLFF.

This sequence joins TRBV28 and TRBJ2-7; TRBD1 matches 7 bases. CDR3 length equals 14 residues. In germline, CDR1 is MDHEN, CDR2 SYDVKM. V was pared by 4 bases and J by 1 base, with 4 bases of the junction left unmatched. The CDR3 DNA sequence: TGTGCCAGCAGTTGGGGACAGAAGTCCTACGAGCAGTACTTC. Translating gives CASSWGQKSYEQYF. Full variable domain (missing parts from reference TRBV28 and TRBJ2-7): DVKVTQSSRYLVKRTGEKVFLECVQDMDHENMFWYRQDPGLGLRLIYFSYDVKMKEKGDIPEGYSVSREKKERFSLILESASTNQTSMYLCASSWGQKSYEQYFGPGTRLTVT.

V gene TRBV7-2 combines with J gene TRBJ1-2; D unresolved. Germline CDR1 is SGHTA and CDR2 is FQGNSA. There are 12 residues in the CDR3. This CDR3 is CVAAWVNYGYTF. In nucleotides, the CDR3 is TGTGTCGCAGCATGGGTAAACTATGGCTACACCTTC.

Only a few counts were recorded for this clone. This chain uses TRBV7-8 with TRBJ2-7, with 7 bases matching TRBD2. The V gene end was trimmed by 5 bases and the J gene end by 2 bases; junction bases not matched to a gene: 18. The CDR3 has 18 amino acids. Germline lookup yields CDR1 SGHVS and CDR2 FQNEAQ. This chain's CDR3 is CASSLTWTSPTSPYEQYF. As DNA, the CDR3 is TGTGCCAGCAGCCTCACCTGGACTAGTCCAACAAGTCCCTACGAGCAGTACTTC.

The chain uses TRBV9 and TRBJ2-3; D is possibly TRBD1 (5 bases). V gave up 3 bases and J gave up 4 bases, with 12 bases separating them. This CDR3 region has 14 residues. Germline V lookup: CDR1 SGDLS, CDR2 YYNGEE. The CDR3 nucleotides read TGTGCCAGCAGCGCAGGGAACATCCCAGATACGCAGTATTTT. Protein product: CASSAGNIPDTQYF.

J is TRBJ2-7 and V is TRBV6-5, with 7 bases aligning to TRBD1. V dropped 2 bases and J dropped 3; count of bases not matched to a gene: 7. This CDR3 is built from 15 residues. Germline values: CDR1 MNHEY, CDR2 SVGAGI. The DNA for the CDR3 is TGTGCCAGCAGTTACGCCAACACAGGGGTCTACGAGCAGTACTTC. Translating it yields CASSYANTGVYEQYF.